This T cell receptor (beta chain) was profiled in a study of blood T cells in healthy people across ages. Study-wide points: With unsorted PBMCs, a conclusive comparison of naive versus antigen-experienced cells was not possible.

It was with a sample-barcoded 5' primer and a J-beta primer mix that a second PCR of roughly 6 to 12 cycles was run. Tags on each cDNA molecule came from a template-switch adaptor with 12 random nucleotides. Every sample gave at least 2.5 million paired-end reads containing CDR3. In TCRdb, the 5' RACE reads were re-called with MiXCR into one record per CDR3 protein. The table has 1.5 million to 2 million distinct CDR3 sequences, about 28% seen once; the top ten hold approximately 7.7%. The table lists this clonotype with a count of one. Its antigen is still unknown. Each individual donor underwent a draw of approximately 9.6 milliliters of peripheral blood. The TCR was taken from a woman in her 30s in good health. The sequenced sample consisted of blood.

In DNA form, the CDR3 reads TGTGCCAGCAGCCCGAGACAGGCCTTTAACTATGGCTACACCTTC. Translation: CASSPRQAFNYGYTF. The chain carries TRBV7-2 and TRBJ1-2, with D maybe TRBD1 (6 bases). This CDR3 has 15 amino acids. Germline V gene sequence: CDR1 SGHTA, CDR2 FQGNSA. Trimming cost V 5 bases and J 1 base, with 14 bases left between them. The full variable domain, with the rest looked up from reference TRBV7-2 and TRBJ1-2, is GAGVSQSPSNKVTEKGKDVELRCDPISGHTALYWYRQSLGQGLEFLIYFQGNSAPDKSGLPSDRFSAERTGGSVSTLTIQRTQQEDSAVYLCASSPRQAFNYGYTFGSGTRLTVV.